This record covers a single T cell receptor (beta chain). These data originate in a study of identical twins. Via MiXCR, TCRdb re-called the 5' RACE reads, giving one row per CDR3 protein. The sample has a few hundred thousand distinct CDR3 sequences, around 12% seen once. Germline loops: CDR1 MNHEY, CDR2 SVGAGI. The CDR3 is 19 residues long. V was pared by 2 bases and J by 0 bases, with 12 bases of the junction left unmatched. This sample also belongs to another study, concerning yellow fever vaccine responses in identical twins.

Sequencing used CD8+ T cells sorted from blood. The chain combines TRBV6-5 with TRBJ2-5; 10 bases are shared with TRBD2. The origin of this receptor is a woman under 30 in good health. The CDR3 bases are TGTGCCAGCAGTTACCCCCGAGGTAGCGGGGGGACCGACCAAGAGACCCAGTACTTC. Residues: CASSYPRGSGGTDQETQYF.